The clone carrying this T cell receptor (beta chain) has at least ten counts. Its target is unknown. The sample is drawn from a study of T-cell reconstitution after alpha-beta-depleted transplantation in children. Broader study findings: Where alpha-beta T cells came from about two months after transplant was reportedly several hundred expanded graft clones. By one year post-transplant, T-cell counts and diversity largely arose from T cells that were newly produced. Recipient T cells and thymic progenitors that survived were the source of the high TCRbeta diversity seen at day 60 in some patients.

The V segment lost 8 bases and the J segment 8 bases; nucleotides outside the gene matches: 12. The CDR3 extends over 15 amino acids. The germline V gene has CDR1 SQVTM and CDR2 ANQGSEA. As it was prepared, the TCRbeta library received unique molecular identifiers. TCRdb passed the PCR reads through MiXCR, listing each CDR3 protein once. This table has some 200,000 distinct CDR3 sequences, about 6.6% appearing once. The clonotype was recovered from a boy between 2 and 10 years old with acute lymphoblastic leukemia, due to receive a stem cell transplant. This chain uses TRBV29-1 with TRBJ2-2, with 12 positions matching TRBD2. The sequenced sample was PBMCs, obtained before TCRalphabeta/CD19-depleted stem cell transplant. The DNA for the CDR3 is TGCAGCATCCGCACTAGCGGGGGGAGGTCTGGGGAGCTGTTTTTT. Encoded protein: CSIRTSGGRSGELFF.